This T cell receptor (beta chain) is drawn from a study of control samples from healthy donors and cancer patients. The table came from immunoSEQ multiplex PCR; TCRdb's copy has only in-frame clones and leaves some out. The repertoire includes 250,000 to 300,000 clones, almost 85% of them detected once, and about an eighth sits in the top ten. This clone appeared many times. The origin of this receptor is an older woman with lung cancer. Material for sequencing was PBMCs.

The DNA of the CDR3 is TGCGCCAGCAGCTTGGGAGGGGGACCCGAGCAGTACTTC. It codes for CASSLGGGPEQYF. The J gene is TRBJ2-7, the V gene TRBV5-1; D perhaps matches TRBD1 (6 bases). The CDR3 has 13 amino acids. CDR1 and CDR2 from the germline V gene are SGHRS and YFSETQ. Between the trimmed V and J ends, which lost 0 bases and 6 bases, there was a span of 10 bases.